The rows below give T cell receptor beta chains drawn from one sample of a study of T-cell reconstitution after alpha-beta-depleted transplantation in children. TCRdb passed the PCR reads through MiXCR, listing each CDR3 protein once. The sample shows about 440,000 distinct CDR3 sequences, around two fifths of them seen only once. The sample consisted of PBMCs, taken before TCRalphabeta/CD19-depleted stem cell transplant. These receptors all come from a girl aged 2-15 years with aplastic anemia, due to receive a stem cell transplant. CDR3s include the opening cysteine and the closing phenylalanine or tryptophan. The D gene is left open where the match is weak. Expanded clones are given a class, and other clones once, few, many or no size at all.

>TRBJ2-1|14|TRBV29-1|-|TRBD1
TGCAGCGCGCCTCGACAGGGCCCCTACAATGAGCAGTTCTTC
CSAPRQGPYNEQFF
>TRBJ1-5|13|TRBV27|-|-
TGTGCCAGCAGTTTAAATATGGTAGGCCCCCAGCATTTT
CASSLNMVGPQHF
>TRBJ2-7|21|TRBV11-1|-|TRBD2
TGTGCCAGCAGCGGTCCCGCCCGGGCCGATCGCGGGTTAAGCGGGAGATACGATCAGTACTTC
CASSGPARADRGLSGRYDQYF
>TRBJ1-2|15|TRBV6-1|-|TRBD1
TGTGCCAGCAGTACGCAGGGACAGCCTAACTATGGCTACACCTTC
CASSTQGQPNYGYTF
>TRBJ2-7|16|TRBV11-3|-|-
TGTGCCAGCAGCTTAGATGCGGGACCCGTTAACTACGAGCAGTACTTC
CASSLDAGPVNYEQYF
>TRBJ2-1|13|TRBV24-1|-|-
TGTGCCACCAGTGATCCGGGTGACAATGAGCAGTTCTTC
CATSDPGDNEQFF
>TRBJ2-7|15|TRBV6-5|-|TRBD2
TGTGCCAGCAGTTACGGTCAGGGAGGGTACTACGAGCAGTACTTC
CASSYGQGGYYEQYF
>TRBJ2-2|16|TRBV5-1|many|TRBD2
TGCGCCAGCTATGCAACTAGCGGGCTTGGCACCGGGGAGCTGTTTTTT
CASYATSGLGTGELFF
>TRBJ1-3|14|TRBV9|few|-
TGTGCCAGCAGCGTAAGCCCGGGGGGAAACACCATATATTTT
CASSVSPGGNTIYF
>TRBJ1-6|14|TRBV15|-|TRBD1
TGTGCCACCAGCACGGGACAGGCCCTAGAGCCCCTCCACTTT
CATSTGQALEPLHF
>TRBJ2-3|15|TRBV9|few|-
TGTGCCAGCAGCTCCCACCGGACCGGGAAAGATACGCAGTATTTT
CASSSHRTGKDTQYF
>TRBJ2-5|11|TRBV20-1|-|-
TGCAGTGCTAGCCCCTCTGAGACCCAGTACTTC
CSASPSETQYF
>TRBJ2-1|12|TRBV5-8|-|-
TGTGCCAGCAGCTTGAGGGCAGGTGAGCAGTTCTTC
CASSLRAGEQFF
>TRBJ2-6|17|TRBV7-9|many|TRBD2
TGTGCCAGCAGCTTACGAGCGGGAGCGATTGGGGCCAACGTCCTGACTTTC
CASSLRAGAIGANVLTF
>TRBJ2-1|16|TRBV27|many|TRBD2
TGTGCCCGCTCCGGGACTAGCGGGAGCTCCTACAATGAGCAGTTCTTC
CARSGTSGSSYNEQFF
>TRBJ1-1|15|TRBV20-1|-|TRBD1
TGCAGTGCTAGAGATCGACAGGACAGGGCCACTGAAGCTTTCTTT
CSARDRQDRATEAFF
>TRBJ2-3|15|TRBV4-1|-|-
TGCGCCAGCAGCCAAGTAGGTCGAAACACAGATACGCAGTATTTT
CASSQVGRNTDTQYF
>TRBJ1-1|14|TRBV10-3|few|-
TGTGCCATCAGTGGACACCCTTTGAACACTGAAGCTTTCTTT
CAISGHPLNTEAFF
>TRBJ2-3|12|TRBV20-1|once|-
TGCAGTGCTAGACCGGGCGGAGATACGCAGTATTTT
CSARPGGDTQYF
>TRBJ1-5|14|TRBV28|few|-
TGTGCCAGCAGTTTGGTAGGTAGCAATCAGCCCCAGCATTTT
CASSLVGSNQPQHF
>TRBJ1-5|14|TRBV6-5|many|-
TGTGCCAGCAGTTTCGGCGTAGGCGGCCAGCCCCAGCATTTT
CASSFGVGGQPQHF
>TRBJ2-5|14|TRBV4-2|many|TRBD2
TGTGCCAGCAGCCAAGGACTAGCGGAAGAGACCCAGTACTTC
CASSQGLAEETQYF
>TRBJ2-1|14|TRBV5-5|few|-
TGTGCCAGCAGCTTGGTTCAGGGAGACAATGAGCAGTTCTTC
CASSLVQGDNEQFF
>TRBJ2-1|18|TRBV29-1|once|-
TGCAGCGTTGACGCTGTTTCAGGTTTCTGGAGCTCCTACAATGAGCAGTTCTTC
CSVDAVSGFWSSYNEQFF
>TRBJ2-7|14|TRBV28|-|-
TGTGCCAGCACCGAGACCCGGGAGCGCGACGAGCAGTACTTC
CASTETRERDEQYF
>TRBJ2-7|15|TRBV4-2|-|-
TGTGCCAGCAGCCAATCCGGGGGGCGGCCGGAGGAGCAGTACTTC
CASSQSGGRPEEQYF
>TRBJ2-7|14|TRBV28|few|-
TGTGCCAGCAGTTCCCAACTGAGCTCCTACGAGCAGTACTTC
CASSSQLSSYEQYF
>TRBJ2-7|11|TRBV29-1|-|-
TGCAGCGTTGTGGCAGTCTACGAGCAGTACTTC
CSVVAVYEQYF
>TRBJ1-6|14|TRBV6-5|few|-
TGTGCCAGCAGTTACGACAGATTTAATTCACCCCTCCACTTT
CASSYDRFNSPLHF
>TRBJ1-5|14|TRBV20-1|-|-
TGCAGTGCCCCGAGGCCAGTTAGCAATCAGCCCCAGCATTTT
CSAPRPVSNQPQHF
>TRBJ2-3|14|TRBV6-5|-|-
TGTGCCAGCAGTTACTCGACGGCCACAGATACGCAGTATTTT
CASSYSTATDTQYF
>TRBJ2-5|13|TRBV7-9|-|-
TGTGCCAGCTTAACGCGCACCCAAGAGACCCAGTACTTC
CASLTRTQETQYF